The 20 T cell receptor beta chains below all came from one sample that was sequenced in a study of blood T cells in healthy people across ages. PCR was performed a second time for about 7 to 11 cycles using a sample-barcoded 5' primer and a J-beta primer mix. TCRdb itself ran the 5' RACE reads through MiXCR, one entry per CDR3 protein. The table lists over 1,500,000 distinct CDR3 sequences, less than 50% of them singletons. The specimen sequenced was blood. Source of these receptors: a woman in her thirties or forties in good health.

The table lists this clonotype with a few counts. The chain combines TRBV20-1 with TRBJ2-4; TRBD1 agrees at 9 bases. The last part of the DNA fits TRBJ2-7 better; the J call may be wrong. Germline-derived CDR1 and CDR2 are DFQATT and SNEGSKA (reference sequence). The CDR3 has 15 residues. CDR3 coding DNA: TGCAGTGCTAGAGATCCCTTAAAGACAGGGGGCGAGCAGTACTTC. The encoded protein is CSARDPLKTGGEQYF.

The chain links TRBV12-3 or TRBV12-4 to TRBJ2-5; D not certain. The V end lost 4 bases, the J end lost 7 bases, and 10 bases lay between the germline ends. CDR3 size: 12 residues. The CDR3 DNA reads TGTGCCAGCAGTTCCCCCTCCGTGACCCAGTACTTC. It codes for CASSSPSVTQYF.

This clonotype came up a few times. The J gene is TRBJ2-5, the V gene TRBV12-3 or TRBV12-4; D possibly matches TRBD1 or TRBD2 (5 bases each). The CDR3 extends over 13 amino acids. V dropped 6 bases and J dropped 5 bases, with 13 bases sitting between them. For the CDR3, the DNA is TGTGCCAGCAGGAGGGGTTATGAGGAGACCCAGTACTTC. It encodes CASRRGYEETQYF.

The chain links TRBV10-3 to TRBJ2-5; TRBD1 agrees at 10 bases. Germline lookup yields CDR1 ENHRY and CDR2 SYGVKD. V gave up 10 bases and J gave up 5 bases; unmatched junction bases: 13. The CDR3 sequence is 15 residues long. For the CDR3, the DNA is TGTGCCACCCTTTCGGGACAGGGGAGAGGGGAGACCCAGTACTTC. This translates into CATLSGQGRGETQYF.

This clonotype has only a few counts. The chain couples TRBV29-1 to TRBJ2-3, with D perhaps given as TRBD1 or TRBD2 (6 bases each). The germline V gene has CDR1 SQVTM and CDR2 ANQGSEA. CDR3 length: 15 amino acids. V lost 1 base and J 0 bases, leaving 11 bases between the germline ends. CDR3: CSVEAVGGSTDTQYF. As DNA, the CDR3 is TGCAGCGTTGAAGCCGTGGGGGGCAGCACAGATACGCAGTATTTT.

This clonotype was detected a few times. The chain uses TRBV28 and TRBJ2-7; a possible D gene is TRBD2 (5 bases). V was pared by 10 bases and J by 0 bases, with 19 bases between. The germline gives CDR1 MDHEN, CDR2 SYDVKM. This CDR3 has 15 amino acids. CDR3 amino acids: CATSRGGRSSYEQYF. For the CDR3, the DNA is TGTGCCACCTCTCGGGGTGGGAGAAGCTCCTACGAGCAGTACTTC.

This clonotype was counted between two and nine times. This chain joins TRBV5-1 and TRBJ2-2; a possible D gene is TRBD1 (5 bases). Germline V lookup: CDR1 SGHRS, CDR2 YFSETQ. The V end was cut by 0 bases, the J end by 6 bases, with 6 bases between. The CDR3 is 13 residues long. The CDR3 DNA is TGCGCCAGCAGCTTGGAAGGGGCCGGGGAGCTGTTTTTT. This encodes CASSLEGAGELFF. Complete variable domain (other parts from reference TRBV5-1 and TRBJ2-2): KAGVTQTPRYLIKTRGQQVTLSCSPISGHRSVSWYQQTPGQGLQFLFEYFSETQRNKGNFPGRFSGRQFSNSRSEMNVSTLELGDSALYLCASSLEGAGELFFGEGSRLTVL.

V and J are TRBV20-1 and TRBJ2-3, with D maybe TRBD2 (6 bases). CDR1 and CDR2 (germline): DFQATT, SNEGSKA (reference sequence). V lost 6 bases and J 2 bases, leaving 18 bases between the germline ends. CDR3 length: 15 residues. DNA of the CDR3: TGCAGTGCGATAGCGGTGGGGGAGTTCACAGATACGCAGTATTTT. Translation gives CSAIAVGEFTDTQYF.

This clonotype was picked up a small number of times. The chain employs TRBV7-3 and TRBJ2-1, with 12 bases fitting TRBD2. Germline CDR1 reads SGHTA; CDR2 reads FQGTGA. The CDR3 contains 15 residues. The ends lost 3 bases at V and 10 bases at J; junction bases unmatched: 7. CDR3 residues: CASSFRLAGVNEQFF. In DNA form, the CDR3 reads TGTGCCAGCAGCTTCCGACTAGCGGGGGTGAACGAGCAGTTCTTC.

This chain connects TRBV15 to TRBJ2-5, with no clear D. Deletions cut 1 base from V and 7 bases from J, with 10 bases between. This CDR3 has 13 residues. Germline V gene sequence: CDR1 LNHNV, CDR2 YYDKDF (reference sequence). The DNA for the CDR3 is TGTGCCACCAGCAGAGTATTTATGGGGACCCAGTACTTC. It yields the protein CATSRVFMGTQYF.

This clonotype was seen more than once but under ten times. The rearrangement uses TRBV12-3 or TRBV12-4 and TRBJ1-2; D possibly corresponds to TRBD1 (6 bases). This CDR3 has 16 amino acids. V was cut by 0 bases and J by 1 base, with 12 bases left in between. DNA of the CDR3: TGTGCCAGCAGTTTAGCGCGGGGGGGGCATAACTATGGCTACACCTTC. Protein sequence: CASSLARGGHNYGYTF.

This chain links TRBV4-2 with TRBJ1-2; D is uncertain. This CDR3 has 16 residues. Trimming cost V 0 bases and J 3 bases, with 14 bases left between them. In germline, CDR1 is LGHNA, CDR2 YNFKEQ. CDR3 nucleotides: TGTGCCAGCAGCCAAGAGCGGTCGAGCAGCCACTATGGCTACACCTTC. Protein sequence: CASSQERSSSHYGYTF.

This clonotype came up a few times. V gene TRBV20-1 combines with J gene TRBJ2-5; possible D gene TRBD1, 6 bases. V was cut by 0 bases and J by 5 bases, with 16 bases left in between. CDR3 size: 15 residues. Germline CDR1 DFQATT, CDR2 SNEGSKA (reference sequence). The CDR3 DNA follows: TGCAGTGCTAGAGACGCGCAGGGGTGGGGGGAGACCCAGTACTTC. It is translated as CSARDAQGWGETQYF.

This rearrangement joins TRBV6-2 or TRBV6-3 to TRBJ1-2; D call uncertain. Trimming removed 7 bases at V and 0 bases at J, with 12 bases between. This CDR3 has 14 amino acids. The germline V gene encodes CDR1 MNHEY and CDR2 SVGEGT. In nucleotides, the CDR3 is TGTGCCAGCAATGCCGACCTCTCTAACTATGGCTACACCTTC. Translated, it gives CASNADLSNYGYTF.

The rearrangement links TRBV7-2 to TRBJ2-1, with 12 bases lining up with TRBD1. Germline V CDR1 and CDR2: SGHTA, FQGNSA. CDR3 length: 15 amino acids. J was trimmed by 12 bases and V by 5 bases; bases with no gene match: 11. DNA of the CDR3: TGTGCCAGCAGCCCGCGGGACAGGGGGCCATCATGGCAGTTCTTC. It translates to CASSPRDRGPSWQFF.

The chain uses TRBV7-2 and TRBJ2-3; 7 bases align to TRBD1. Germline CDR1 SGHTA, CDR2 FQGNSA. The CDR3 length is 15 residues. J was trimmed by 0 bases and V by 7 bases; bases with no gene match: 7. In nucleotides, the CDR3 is TGTGCCAGCAAAAACGGGGACAGAAGCACAGATACGCAGTATTTT. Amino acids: CASKNGDRSTDTQYF.

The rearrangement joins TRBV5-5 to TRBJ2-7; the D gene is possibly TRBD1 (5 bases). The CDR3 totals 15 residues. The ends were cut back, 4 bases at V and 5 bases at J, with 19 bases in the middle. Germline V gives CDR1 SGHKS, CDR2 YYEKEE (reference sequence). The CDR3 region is CASSPDGWTPHEQYF. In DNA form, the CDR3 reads TGTGCCAGCAGCCCCGACGGCTGGACACCCCACGAGCAGTACTTC. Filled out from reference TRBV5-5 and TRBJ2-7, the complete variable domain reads DAGVTQSPTHLIKTRGQQVTLRCSPISGHKSVSWYQQVLGQGPQFIFQYYEKEERGRGNFPDRFSARQFPNYSSELNVNALLLGDSALYLCASSPDGWTPHEQYFGPGTRLTVT.

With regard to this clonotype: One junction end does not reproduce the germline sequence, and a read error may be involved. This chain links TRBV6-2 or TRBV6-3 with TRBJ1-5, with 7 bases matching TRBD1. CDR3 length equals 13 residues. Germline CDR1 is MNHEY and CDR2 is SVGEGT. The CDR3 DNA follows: TGTGTCAGCAGGGACAGCTCTGCGTCATCCCAGCATTTT. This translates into CVSRDSSASSQHF.

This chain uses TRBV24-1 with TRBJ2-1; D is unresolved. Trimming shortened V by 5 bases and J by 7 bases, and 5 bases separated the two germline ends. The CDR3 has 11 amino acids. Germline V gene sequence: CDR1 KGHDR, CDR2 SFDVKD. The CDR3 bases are TGTGCCACCAGTGGTGAAAATGAGCAGTTCTTC. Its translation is CATSGENEQFF.

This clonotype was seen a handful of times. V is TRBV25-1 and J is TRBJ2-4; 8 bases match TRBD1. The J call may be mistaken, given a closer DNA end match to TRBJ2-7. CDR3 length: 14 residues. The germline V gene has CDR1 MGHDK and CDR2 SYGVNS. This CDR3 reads CASRGTGEAYEQYF. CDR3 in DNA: TGTGCCAGTAGGGGGACAGGTGAGGCGTACGAGCAGTACTTC.